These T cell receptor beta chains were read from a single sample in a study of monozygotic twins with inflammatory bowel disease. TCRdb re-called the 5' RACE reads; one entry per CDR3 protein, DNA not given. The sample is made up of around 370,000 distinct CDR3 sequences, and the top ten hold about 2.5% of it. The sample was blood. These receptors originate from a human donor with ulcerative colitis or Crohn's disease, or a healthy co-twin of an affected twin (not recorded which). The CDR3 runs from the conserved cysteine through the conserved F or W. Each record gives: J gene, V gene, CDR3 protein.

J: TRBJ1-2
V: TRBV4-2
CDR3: CASSQDWGQYGYTF

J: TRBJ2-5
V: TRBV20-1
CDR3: CSARGPRGEETQYF

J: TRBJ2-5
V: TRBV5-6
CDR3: CASSLLGSGGRGTQYF

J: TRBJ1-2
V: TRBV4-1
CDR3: CASSQNPRIGDGYTF

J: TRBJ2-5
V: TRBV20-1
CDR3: CSARLTPEETQYF

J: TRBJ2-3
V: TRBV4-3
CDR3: CASSTTSTSTDTQYF

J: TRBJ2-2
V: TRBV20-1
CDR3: CSATLGGPNTGELFF

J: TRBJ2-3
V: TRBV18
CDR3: CASSTSLDRGRLDTQYF

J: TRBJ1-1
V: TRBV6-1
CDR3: CASTRPGGPTNTEAFF

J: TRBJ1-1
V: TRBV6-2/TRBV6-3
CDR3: CASSFRPAGNTEAFF

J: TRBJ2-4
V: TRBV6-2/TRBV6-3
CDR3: CASSFSASIINIQYF

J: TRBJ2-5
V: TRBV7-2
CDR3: CASTLVGRETQYF

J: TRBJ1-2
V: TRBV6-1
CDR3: CASSPYADSGSDYGYTF

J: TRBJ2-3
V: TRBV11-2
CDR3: CASTPLGLRYRATDTQYF

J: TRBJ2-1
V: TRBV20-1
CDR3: CSARVGGLADNEQFF

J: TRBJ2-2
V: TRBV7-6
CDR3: CASSLAAPNTGELFF

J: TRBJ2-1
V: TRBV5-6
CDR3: CASSSPGSSYNEQFF

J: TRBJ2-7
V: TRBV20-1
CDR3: CSARDPLQNEQYF

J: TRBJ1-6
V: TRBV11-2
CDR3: CASSFSNREPLHF

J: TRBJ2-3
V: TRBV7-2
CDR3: CASSMYTDTQYF

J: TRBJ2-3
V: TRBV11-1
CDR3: CASSSRLAGATRGTDTQYF

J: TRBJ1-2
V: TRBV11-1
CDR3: CASSLEGADSKGSYGYTF

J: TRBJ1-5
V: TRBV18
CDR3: CASSPPNSDGNQPQHF

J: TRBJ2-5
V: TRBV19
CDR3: CASSARHGTEETQYF

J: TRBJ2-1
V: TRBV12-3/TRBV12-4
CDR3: CASSSGHARYLSSYNEQFF

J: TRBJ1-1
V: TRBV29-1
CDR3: CSVEDGRGTFF

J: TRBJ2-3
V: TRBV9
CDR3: CASSVLGTNTDTQYF

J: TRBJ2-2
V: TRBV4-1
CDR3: CASSPPHRERTGELFF

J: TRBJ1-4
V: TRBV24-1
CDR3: CATTPPLDIARGACHEKLFF

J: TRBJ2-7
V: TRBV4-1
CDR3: CASSQGAGPGRYAQYF